Reported below is one TCR beta chain. The CDR3 is 15 amino acids. Trimming removed 8 bases from V and 5 bases from J; junction bases left unmatched: 14. CDR1 and CDR2 (germline): MNHNS, SASEGT. Blood genomic DNA input for TRB amplification was about 240-550 ng. These data come from a study of T and B cells in COVID-19 patients. Across the study: Critical illness requiring mechanical ventilation or extracorporeal membrane oxygenation affected 12 of 20 active-infection patients.

BIOMED2 TRB-A/B primer pools were used in multiplex TRB PCR. In TCRdb, the multiplex PCR reads were re-called with MiXCR into one record per CDR3 protein. This repertoire shows about 5,300 distinct CDR3 sequences, approximately 20% found once; its top ten account for about 3.3%. This clonotype was obtained from a human donor with active COVID-19. This chain connects TRBV6-1 to TRBJ1-2; the match to TRBD1 covers 7 bases. Sequencing was done on a sample of blood. Here the CDR3 reads CASRGRDSNLYGYTF. For the CDR3, the DNA is TGTGCCAGCCGGGGGCGGGACAGTAATCTTTATGGCTACACCTTC.